What follows are 16 T cell receptor beta chains derived from one specimen sequenced in a study of blood T cell repertoires in COVID-19. Sequencing was performed with immunoSEQ multiplex PCR; in TCRdb, only in-frame clones are kept and a portion is missing. The sample has some 250,000 clones; roughly four fifths are singletons. Sequencing input: peripheral blood. The receptor source for this set is a man aged 50 to 59 with active or convalescent COVID-19.

The chain links TRBV6-5 to TRBJ2-1; 9 bases are shared with TRBD2. This CDR3 has 16 residues. From germline, CDR1 is MNHEY and CDR2 SVGAGI. Germline trimming cut 4 bases from V and 6 bases from J; bases unmatched to any gene: 10. CDR3 nucleotides: TGTGCCAGCAGTTCCACCGGCGGGGGGGCGTCCAATGAGCAGTTCTTC. Its translation is CASSSTGGGASNEQFF.

This chain links TRBV30 with TRBJ1-2; a possible D gene is TRBD1 (6 bases). Germline CDR1 reads GTSNPN; CDR2 reads SVGIG (reference sequence). V shed 2 bases and J shed 7 bases, with 14 bases lying between them. The CDR3 sequence is 13 residues long. CDR3 sequence: CAWSLEGGRGYTF. The CDR3 coding sequence is TGTGCCTGGAGTTTAGAAGGGGGTCGTGGCTACACCTTC. The full variable domain, in which reference TRBV30 and TRBJ1-2 provide the parts outside the CDR3, is SQTIHQWPATLVQPVGSPLSLECTVEGTSNPNLYWYRQAAGRGLQLLFYSVGIGQISSEVPQNLSASRPQDRQFILSSKKLLLSDSGFYLCAWSLEGGRGYTFGSGTRLTVV.

The chain recombines TRBV30 with TRBJ2-5; 7 positions match TRBD2. With V trimmed by 0 bases and J by 2 bases, 6 bases remained unmatched. The CDR3 sequence is 15 residues long. The germline CDR1 and CDR2 sequences are GTSNPN and SVGIG (reference sequence). CDR3 amino acids: CAWSVGSGHQETQYF. Here the CDR3 DNA reads TGTGCCTGGAGTGTCGGTAGCGGGCATCAAGAGACCCAGTACTTC. Based on the CDR3 plus reference TRBV30 and TRBJ2-5, the full variable domain is SQTIHQWPATLVQPVGSPLSLECTVEGTSNPNLYWYRQAAGRGLQLLFYSVGIGQISSEVPQNLSASRPQDRQFILSSKKLLLSDSGFYLCAWSVGSGHQETQYFGPGTRLLVL.

The V call is TRBV6-6, the J call TRBJ1-1, with 9 bases identical to TRBD1. V was pared by 5 bases and J by 4 bases, with 2 bases of the junction left unmatched. The CDR3 is 13 amino acids. Germline values: CDR1 MNHNY, CDR2 SVGAGI (reference sequence). Written as DNA, the CDR3 is TGTGCCAGCAGTAGGGACAGGGTCACTGAAGCTTTCTTT. Translating it yields CASSRDRVTEAFF.

J is TRBJ1-6 and V is TRBV19, with 7 bases identical to TRBD1. V dropped 7 bases and J dropped 7; count of bases not matched to a gene: 10. This CDR3 has 15 residues. Germline V gene data show CDR1 as LNHDA and CDR2 as SQIVND (reference sequence). CDR3 sequence: CASTPGGGGNSPLHF. In DNA form, the CDR3 reads TGTGCCAGTACCCCGGGAGGGGGCGGGAATTCACCCCTCCACTTT.

This chain links TRBV28 with TRBJ1-4; TRBD1 matches 7 bases. In germline, CDR1 is MDHEN, CDR2 SYDVKM. The CDR3 has 15 residues. V trimming: 6 bases; J trimming: 3 bases; junction bases outside the gene matches: 7. The CDR3 here is CASSKGGWANEKLFF. The CDR3 DNA is TGTGCCAGCAGCAAAGGGGGCTGGGCTAATGAAAAACTGTTTTTT.

The V and J genes are TRBV9 and TRBJ2-3, with TRBD2 as a possible D gene (6 bases). The CDR3 has 16 residues. Per the germline V gene, CDR1 is SGDLS and CDR2 is YYNGEE. V dropped 0 bases and J dropped 2 bases, with 13 bases sitting between them. The CDR3 region is CASSVGVGGFTDTQYF. In DNA form, the CDR3 reads TGTGCCAGCAGCGTAGGTGTGGGGGGATTCACAGATACGCAGTATTTT.

This clone was seen just once. The CDR3 nucleotides are TGTGCCAGCAGTTTATCAGGCCAGAGCAATCAGCCCCAGCATTTT. It translates to CASSLSGQSNQPQHF. V is TRBV28 and J is TRBJ1-5, with D hard to call. The V end lost 1 base, the J end lost 1 base, and 8 bases lay between the germline ends. This CDR3 is 15 amino acids long. Germline lookup yields CDR1 MDHEN and CDR2 SYDVKM.

The V gene is TRBV19, the J gene TRBJ1-2; 7 nucleotides align to TRBD1. This CDR3 comprises 14 residues. CDR1 is LNHDA, CDR2 SQIVND, per germline (reference sequence). Trimming at V came to 6 bases and at J to 8 bases, leaving 12 bases not matched to a gene. The CDR3 bases are TGTGCCAGTAGGGATTTTGACAGGGAGTGGGGCTACACCTTC. Translation gives CASRDFDREWGYTF.

V and J are TRBV6-5 and TRBJ1-3; 7 bases line up with TRBD1. Germline lookup yields CDR1 MNHEY and CDR2 SVGAGI. This CDR3 has 14 amino acids. The J segment lost 4 bases and the V segment lost 5 bases, leaving 5 bases of the junction unmatched. The CDR3 DNA is TGTGCCAGCAGTCCCGGGACAGAAGGAAACACCATATATTTT. Translated: CASSPGTEGNTIYF.

This clone is a singleton in its sample. The chain links TRBV29-1 to TRBJ1-4; TRBD1 agrees at 7 bases. The V gene end was trimmed by 5 bases and the J gene end by 8 bases; junction bases not matched to a gene: 8. This CDR3 contains 13 residues. In germline, CDR1 is SQVTM, CDR2 ANQGSEA. CDR3 residues: CSVSTPGGEKLFF. CDR3 coding DNA: TGCAGCGTTTCCACCCCAGGGGGAGAAAAACTGTTTTTT.

V and J are TRBV30 and TRBJ1-4; D is possibly TRBD1 (6 bases). Germline V gives CDR1 GTSNPN, CDR2 SVGIG (reference sequence). CDR3 length: 14 residues. V was pared by 2 bases and J by 8 bases, with 15 bases between. Written as DNA, the CDR3 is TGTGCCTGGAGTAAACAGGGAATCAGGGAAAAACTGTTTTTT. Its translation is CAWSKQGIREKLFF.

The rearrangement links TRBV7-9 to TRBJ2-5, with 8 nucleotides matching TRBD1. Unmatched junction bases numbered 7, after V lost 6 bases and J lost 7 bases. The CDR3 has 13 amino acids. Germline assignment: CDR1 SEHNR and CDR2 FQNEAQ (reference sequence). The CDR3 spells CASSPQGAGTQYF. Here the CDR3 DNA reads TGTGCCAGCAGTCCTCAGGGGGCCGGGACCCAGTACTTC.

The rearrangement uses TRBV7-9 and TRBJ2-6, with D tentatively TRBD2 (6 bases). V dropped 10 bases and J dropped 0 bases, with 7 bases sitting between them. Germline CDR1 SEHNR, CDR2 FQNEAQ (reference sequence). This CDR3 has 13 residues. Here the CDR3 reads CATGGSGANVLTF. The DNA of the CDR3 is TGTGCCACCGGGGGCTCTGGGGCCAACGTCCTGACTTTC.

This sequence joins TRBV2 and TRBJ2-5; D possibly corresponds to TRBD1 (6 bases). The germline CDR1 and CDR2 sequences are SNHLY and FYNNEI. The V end was cut by 4 bases, the J end by 2 bases, with 14 bases between. CDR3 length: 15 residues. The chain's CDR3 is CASSARQGYQETQYF. CDR3 DNA: TGTGCCAGCAGTGCTCGGCAGGGGTATCAAGAGACCCAGTACTTC.

This clone is a singleton in its sample. V is TRBV3-1 (or the pseudogene TRBV3-2) and J is TRBJ2-1; 10 bases align to TRBD2. The CDR3 spans 17 residues. CDR1 and CDR2 (germline): LGHDT, YNNKEL (reference sequence). Losses at the gene ends were 4 bases for V and 2 bases for J; bases not matched to a gene: 8. In DNA form, the CDR3 reads TGTGCCAGCAGCCCGACTAGCGGGTCCCCGGCCTACAATGAGCAGTTCTTC. This gives the protein CASSPTSGSPAYNEQFF.